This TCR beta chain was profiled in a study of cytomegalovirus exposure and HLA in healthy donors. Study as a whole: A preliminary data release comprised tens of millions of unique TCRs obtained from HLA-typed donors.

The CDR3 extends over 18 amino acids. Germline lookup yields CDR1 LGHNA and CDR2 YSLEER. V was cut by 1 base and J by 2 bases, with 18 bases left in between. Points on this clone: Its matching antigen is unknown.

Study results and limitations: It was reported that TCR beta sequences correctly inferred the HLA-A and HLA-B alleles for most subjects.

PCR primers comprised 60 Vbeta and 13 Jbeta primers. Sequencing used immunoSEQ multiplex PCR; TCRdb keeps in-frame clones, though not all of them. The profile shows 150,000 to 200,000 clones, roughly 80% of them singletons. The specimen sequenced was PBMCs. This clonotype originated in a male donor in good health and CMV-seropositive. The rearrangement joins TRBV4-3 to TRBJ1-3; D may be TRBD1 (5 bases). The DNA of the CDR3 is TGCGCCAGCAGCCAAGTTTTATTCGCAGGGCAGGCTGGAAACACCATATATTTT. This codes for CASSQVLFAGQAGNTIYF.